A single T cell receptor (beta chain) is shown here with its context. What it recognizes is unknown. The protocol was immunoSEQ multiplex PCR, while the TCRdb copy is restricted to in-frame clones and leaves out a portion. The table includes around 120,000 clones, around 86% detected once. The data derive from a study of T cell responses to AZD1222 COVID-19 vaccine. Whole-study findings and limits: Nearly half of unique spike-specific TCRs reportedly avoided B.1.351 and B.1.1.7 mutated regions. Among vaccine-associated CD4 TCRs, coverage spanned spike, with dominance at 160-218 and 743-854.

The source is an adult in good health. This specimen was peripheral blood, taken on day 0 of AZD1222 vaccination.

The CDR3 DNA reads TGTGCCAGCAGTTTAAACAGGAGGGAGCAGTACTTC. Translated: CASSLNRREQYF. This rearrangement joins TRBV27 to TRBJ2-7; D possibly uses TRBD1 or TRBD2 (5 bases each). The CDR3 is made up of 12 amino acids. The ends were cut back, 2 bases at V and 7 bases at J, with 9 bases in the middle. From germline, CDR1 is MNHEY and CDR2 SMNVEV (reference sequence).